One and the same sample provided the 21 T cell receptor beta chains below, sequenced in a study of shared clonotypes between healthy human individuals. Sequenced by immunoSEQ multiplex PCR; TCRdb stores in-frame clones only, minus some. The sample contains under 2,500,000 clones, 95% of which appear only once. The specimen sequenced was naive CD4+ T cells sorted from blood. Subset: CD45RA+ positively selected. The receptors were sampled from a young man in good health.

This chain uses TRBV30 with TRBJ1-1, with 9 bases matching TRBD1. Per the germline V gene, CDR1 is GTSNPN and CDR2 is SVGIG (reference sequence). V lost 8 bases to trimming and J lost 10 bases; unmatched junction nucleotides: 11. This CDR3 comprises 12 residues. The CDR3 DNA sequence: TGTGCCCTCGACAGGGGGGGGAACGGAGCTTTCTTT. Encoded protein: CALDRGGNGAFF.

Only one count was recorded for this clone. The chain combines TRBV27 with TRBJ1-2, with 12 bases identical to TRBD1. The CDR3 runs 15 residues. CDR1 MNHEY and CDR2 SMNVEV come from the germline V gene (reference sequence). V dropped 5 bases and J dropped 4; count of bases not matched to a gene: 5. The CDR3 bases are TGTGCCAGCAGTCGGGGGACAGGGGGCGTCTATGGCTACACCTTC. This translates into CASSRGTGGVYGYTF.

This chain uses TRBV30 with TRBJ1-2; perhaps TRBD1 as D (5 bases). V gave up 4 bases and J gave up 3 bases, with 12 bases separating them. Per germline, CDR1 GTSNPN and CDR2 SVGIG (reference sequence). The CDR3 covers 13 residues. DNA for the CDR3: TGTGCCTGGAATATAGGACAAGACTATGGCTACACCTTC. It translates to CAWNIGQDYGYTF.

V gene TRBV7-9 combines with J gene TRBJ2-3; TRBD1 matches at 8 bases. V lost 5 bases, J lost 9 bases, and 16 bases stayed unmatched. Germline V gene sequence: CDR1 SEHNR, CDR2 FQNEAQ (reference sequence). CDR3 length: 16 amino acids. The CDR3 sequence is CASSRLLPEGQGTQYF. CDR3 nucleotide sequence: TGTGCCAGCAGCCGCTTGCTCCCGGAAGGACAGGGAACGCAGTATTTT.

The V call is TRBV2, the J call TRBJ1-4, with TRBD1 matching over 9 bases. This CDR3 spans 18 amino acids. V shed 1 base, J shed 3 bases, and the junction held 9 bases outside the gene matches. In germline, CDR1 is SNHLY, CDR2 FYNNEI. In DNA, the CDR3 is TGTGCCAGCAGTGAAGGGACAGGGGTTTTCTTAGCTAATGAAAAACTGTTTTTT. It specifies CASSEGTGVFLANEKLFF.

This clone was picked up one time. J is TRBJ1-5 and V is TRBV7-2; D unclear. The CDR3 totals 17 residues. Per germline, CDR1 SGHTA and CDR2 FQGNSA. V lost 5 bases and J lost 0, with 17 bases in between. In DNA, the CDR3 is TGTGCCAGCAGCCCCTTTTCGCCACCTTATAGCAATCAGCCCCAGCATTTT. Its translation is CASSPFSPPYSNQPQHF.

The chain recombines TRBV18 with TRBJ2-3, with D perhaps matching TRBD1 (5 bases). Trimming left V 3 bases short and J 3 bases short, with 10 bases between. This CDR3 contains 14 residues. The germline V gene has CDR1 KGHSH and CDR2 LQKENI. The CDR3 here is CASSPGRETDTQYF. The CDR3 DNA reads as TGTGCCAGCTCACCGGGCAGGGAAACAGATACGCAGTATTTT.

The V gene is TRBV5-1, the J gene TRBJ1-4, with D perhaps matching TRBD1 (6 bases). Germline values: CDR1 SGHRS, CDR2 YFSETQ. V was trimmed by 4 bases and J by 5 bases, leaving 12 bases between them. CDR3 length: 14 residues. CDR3 nucleotide sequence: TGCGCCAGCAGCGCACAGGGCGGGAATGAAAAACTGTTTTTT. Translating gives CASSAQGGNEKLFF.

A remark on this clone: Different DNA sequences within this sample yield the same CDR3. V usage is TRBV30 and J usage is TRBJ2-2, with TRBD2 matching over 7 bases. Trimming at V came to 3 bases and at J to 2 bases, leaving 3 bases not matched to a gene. This CDR3 is built from 14 residues. Germline loops: CDR1 GTSNPN, CDR2 SVGIG (reference sequence). The CDR3 DNA follows: TGTGCCTGGAGCCGGGGACTAAACACCGGGGAGCTGTTTTTT. Its protein is CAWSRGLNTGELFF.

The table lists this clone with a count of one. The chain has TRBV6-5 and TRBJ1-5; D is ambiguous. Germline loops: CDR1 MNHEY, CDR2 SVGAGI. The ends were cut back, 7 bases at V and 5 bases at J, with 9 bases in the middle. This CDR3 is built from 12 residues. For the CDR3, the DNA is TGTGCCAGCATGGCAGACTATCAGCCCCAGCATTTT. The encoded protein is CASMADYQPQHF.

V usage is TRBV30 and J usage is TRBJ2-2, with 11 bases lining up with TRBD1. This CDR3 spans 17 amino acids. After removal of 4 bases from V and 4 bases from J, the junction contained 11 bases not matched to a gene. In germline, CDR1 is GTSNPN, CDR2 SVGIG (reference sequence). The CDR3 region has the DNA TGTGCCTGGACCGACCCATGGGACAGGGGGGTCACCGGGGAGCTGTTTTTT. Protein product: CAWTDPWDRGVTGELFF.

V usage is TRBV9 and J usage is TRBJ2-6, with D hard to call. The V and J ends lost 2 bases and 0 bases respectively, with 6 bases between them. The CDR3 is 15 amino acids. Germline assignment: CDR1 SGDLS and CDR2 YYNGEE. The CDR3 bases are TGTGCCAGCAGCGTCGCCCACTCTGGGGCCAACGTCCTGACTTTC. Protein: CASSVAHSGANVLTF.

Concerning this clone: The same CDR3 can be traced to other DNA sequences in this sample. V and J are TRBV11-2 and TRBJ1-6; weak D call: TRBD1 (5 bases). Trimming stripped 2 bases from V and 4 bases from J, with 6 bases between. The CDR3 is made up of 14 amino acids. Germline V gene sequence: CDR1 SGHAT, CDR2 FQNNGV. The CDR3 coding sequence is TGTGCCAGCAGCTTACAGGGATATAATTCACCCCTCCACTTT. This codes for CASSLQGYNSPLHF. Filled out from reference TRBV11-2 and TRBJ1-6, the complete variable domain reads EAGVAQSPRYKIIEKRQSVAFWCNPISGHATLYWYQQILGQGPKLLIQFQNNGVVDDSQLPKDRFSAERLKGVDSTLKIQPAKLEDSAVYLCASSLQGYNSPLHFGNGTRLTVT.

V gene TRBV7-2 combines with J gene TRBJ2-1; TRBD2 matches at 9 bases. Trimming at V came to 5 bases and at J to 8 bases, leaving 7 bases not matched to a gene. Germline-derived CDR1 and CDR2 are SGHTA and FQGNSA. CDR3 length equals 14 residues. In nucleotides, the CDR3 is TGTGCCAGCAGCCTCCGGGCGGGAGGGTATGAGCAGTTCTTC. Protein sequence: CASSLRAGGYEQFF.

The chain recombines TRBV4-1 with TRBJ1-1, with 7 bases fitting TRBD1. Germline V gene lookup returns CDR1 MGHRA and CDR2 YSYEKL. This CDR3 comprises 15 residues. J lost 1 base, V lost 2 bases, and 4 bases had no gene match. The CDR3 reads CASSQPGQQNTEAFF. CDR3 nucleotide sequence: TGCGCCAGCAGCCAACCGGGACAGCAGAACACTGAAGCTTTCTTT.

This clone was seen just once. The chain has TRBV5-1 and TRBJ1-1; D is ambiguous. V gave up 4 bases and J gave up 1 base, with 8 bases separating them. CDR1 is SGHRS, CDR2 YFSETQ, per germline. The CDR3 totals 13 residues. CDR3 protein: CASSPTWNTEAFF. In DNA form, the CDR3 reads TGCGCCAGCAGCCCCACGTGGAACACTGAAGCTTTCTTT.

This chain links TRBV5-1 with TRBJ1-4; 8 bases are a match to TRBD1. Trimming took 7 bases from V and 3 from J; bases not matched to a gene: 8. The length of the CDR3 is 15 residues. In germline, CDR1 is SGHRS, CDR2 YFSETQ. The DNA for the CDR3 is TGCGCCAGCCGCTACACAGGGGGAGCTAATGAAAAACTGTTTTTT. Protein sequence: CASRYTGGANEKLFF.

Here the CDR3 reads CASSSVPTANQPQHF. CDR3 nucleotide sequence: TGTGCCAGCAGCTCCGTTCCGACAGCCAATCAGCCCCAGCATTTT. This chain joins TRBV6-1 and TRBJ1-5, with D possibly being TRBD1 (5 bases). V was cut by 6 bases and J by 3 bases, with 15 bases left in between. The CDR3 consists of 15 residues. Germline V CDR1 and CDR2: MNHNS, SASEGT.

About this clone: The sample has other DNA sequences that encode this CDR3 too. The chain is built from TRBV11-2 and TRBJ2-1; no clear D. Germline assignment: CDR1 SGHAT and CDR2 FQNNGV. Trimming shortened V by 2 bases and J by 7 bases, and 6 bases separated the two germline ends. This CDR3 spans 12 amino acids. CDR3 nucleotides: TGTGCCAGCAGCTTAAGTGGGAATGAGCAGTTCTTC. This encodes CASSLSGNEQFF.

V and J are TRBV27 and TRBJ2-1; tentative D call: TRBD2 (6 bases). The V and J ends lost 2 bases and 0 bases respectively, with 8 bases between them. The CDR3 is 15 amino acids. Germline values: CDR1 MNHEY, CDR2 SMNVEV (reference sequence). CDR3 sequence: CASSLEGLSYNEQFF. DNA for the CDR3: TGTGCCAGCAGTTTAGAGGGACTCTCCTACAATGAGCAGTTCTTC.

In the case of this clone: The sample carries other DNA sequences with the same CDR3. The V call is TRBV5-4, the J call TRBJ2-7, with D perhaps given as TRBD1 or TRBD2 (5 bases each). The CDR3 is 15 amino acids. Trimming removed 0 bases from V and 0 bases from J, with 10 bases in between. Germline loops: CDR1 SGHNT, CDR2 YYREEE (reference sequence). The CDR3 loop is CASSLAGTVSYEQYF. CDR3 nucleotide sequence: TGTGCCAGCAGCTTGGCCGGGACGGTCTCCTACGAGCAGTACTTC. Variable domain in full (rest from reference TRBV5-4 and TRBJ2-7): ETGVTQSPTHLIKTRGQQVTLRCSSQSGHNTVSWYQQALGQGPQFIFQYYREEENGRGNFPPRFSGLQFPNYSSELNVNALELDDSALYLCASSLAGTVSYEQYFGPGTRLTVT.